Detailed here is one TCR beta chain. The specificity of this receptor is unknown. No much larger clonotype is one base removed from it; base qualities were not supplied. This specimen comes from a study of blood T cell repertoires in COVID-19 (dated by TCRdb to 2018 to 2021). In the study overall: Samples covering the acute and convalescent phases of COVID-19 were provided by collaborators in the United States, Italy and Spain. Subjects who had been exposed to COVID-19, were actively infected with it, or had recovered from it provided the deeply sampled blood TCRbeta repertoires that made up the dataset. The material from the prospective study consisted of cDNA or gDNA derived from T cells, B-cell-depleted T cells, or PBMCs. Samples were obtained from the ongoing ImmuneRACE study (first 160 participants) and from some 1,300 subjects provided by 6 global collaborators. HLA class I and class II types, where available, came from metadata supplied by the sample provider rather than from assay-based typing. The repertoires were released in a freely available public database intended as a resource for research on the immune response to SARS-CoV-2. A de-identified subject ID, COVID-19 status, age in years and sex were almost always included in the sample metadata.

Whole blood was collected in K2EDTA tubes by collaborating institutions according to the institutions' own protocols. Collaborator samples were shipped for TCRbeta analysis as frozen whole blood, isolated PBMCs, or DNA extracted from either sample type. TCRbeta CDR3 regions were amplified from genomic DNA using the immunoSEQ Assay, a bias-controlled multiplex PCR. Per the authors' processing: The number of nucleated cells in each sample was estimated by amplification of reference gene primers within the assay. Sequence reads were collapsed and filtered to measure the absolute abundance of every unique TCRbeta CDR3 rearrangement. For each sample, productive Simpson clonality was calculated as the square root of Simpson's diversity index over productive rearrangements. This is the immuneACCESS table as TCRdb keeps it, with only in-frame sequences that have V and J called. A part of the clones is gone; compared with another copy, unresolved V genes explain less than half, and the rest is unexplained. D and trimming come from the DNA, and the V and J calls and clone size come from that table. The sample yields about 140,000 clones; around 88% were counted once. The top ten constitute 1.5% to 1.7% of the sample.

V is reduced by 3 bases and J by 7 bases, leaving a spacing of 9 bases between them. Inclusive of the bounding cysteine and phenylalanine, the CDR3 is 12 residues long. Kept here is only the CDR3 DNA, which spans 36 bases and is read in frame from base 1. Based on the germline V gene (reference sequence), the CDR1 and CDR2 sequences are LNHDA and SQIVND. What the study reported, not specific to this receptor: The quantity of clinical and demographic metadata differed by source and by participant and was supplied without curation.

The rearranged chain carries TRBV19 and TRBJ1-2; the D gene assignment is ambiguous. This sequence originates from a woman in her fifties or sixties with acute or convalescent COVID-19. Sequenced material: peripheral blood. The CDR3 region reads CASSIRGFGYTF. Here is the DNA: TGTGCCAGTAGTATTCGCGGGTTTGGCTACACCTTC.